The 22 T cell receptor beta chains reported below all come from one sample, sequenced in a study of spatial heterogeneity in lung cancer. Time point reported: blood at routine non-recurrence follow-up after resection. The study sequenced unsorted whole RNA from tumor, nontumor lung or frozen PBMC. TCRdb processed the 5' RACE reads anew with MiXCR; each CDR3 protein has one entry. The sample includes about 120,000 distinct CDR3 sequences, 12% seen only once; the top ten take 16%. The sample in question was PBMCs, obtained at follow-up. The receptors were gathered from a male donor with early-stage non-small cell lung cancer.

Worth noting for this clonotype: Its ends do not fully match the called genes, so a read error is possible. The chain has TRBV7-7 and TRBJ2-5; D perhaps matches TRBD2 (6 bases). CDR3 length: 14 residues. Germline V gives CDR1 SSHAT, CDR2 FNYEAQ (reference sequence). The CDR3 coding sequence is TGTGCTAGCAGCCCGGGACTCCTGGGGGAGACCCAGTACTTC. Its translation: CASSPGLLGETQYF.

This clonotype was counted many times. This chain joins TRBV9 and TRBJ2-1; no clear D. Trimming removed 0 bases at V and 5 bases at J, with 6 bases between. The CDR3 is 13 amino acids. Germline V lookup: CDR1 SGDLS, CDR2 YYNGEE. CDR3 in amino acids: CASSVGPHNEQFF. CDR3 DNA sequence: TGTGCCAGCAGCGTAGGGCCTCACAATGAGCAGTTCTTC.

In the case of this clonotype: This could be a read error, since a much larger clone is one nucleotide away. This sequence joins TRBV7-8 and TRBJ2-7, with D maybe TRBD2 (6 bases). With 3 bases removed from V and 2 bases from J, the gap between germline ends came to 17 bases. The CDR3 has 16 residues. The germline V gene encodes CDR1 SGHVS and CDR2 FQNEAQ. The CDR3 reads CASSLRGGGVPYEQYF. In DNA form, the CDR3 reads TGTGCCAGCAGCTTGCGGGGTGGCGGGGTTCCCTACGAGCAGTACTTC.

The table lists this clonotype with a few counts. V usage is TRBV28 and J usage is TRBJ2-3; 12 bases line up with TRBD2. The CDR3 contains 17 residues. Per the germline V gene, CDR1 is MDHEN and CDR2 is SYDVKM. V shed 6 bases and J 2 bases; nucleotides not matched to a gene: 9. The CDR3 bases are TGTGCCAGCAGCCCCCCGACTAGCGGGGGCATCACAGATACGCAGTATTTT. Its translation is CASSPPTSGGITDTQYF.

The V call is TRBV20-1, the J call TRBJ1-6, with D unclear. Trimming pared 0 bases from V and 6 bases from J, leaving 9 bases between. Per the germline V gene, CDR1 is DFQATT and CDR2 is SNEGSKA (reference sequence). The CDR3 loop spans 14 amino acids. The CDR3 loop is CSARDWRANSPLHF. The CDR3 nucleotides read TGCAGTGCTAGAGATTGGAGAGCTAATTCACCCCTCCACTTT.

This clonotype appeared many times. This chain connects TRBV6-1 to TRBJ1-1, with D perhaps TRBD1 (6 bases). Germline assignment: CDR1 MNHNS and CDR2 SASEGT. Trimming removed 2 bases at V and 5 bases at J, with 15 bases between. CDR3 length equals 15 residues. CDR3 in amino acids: CASSERTGLRTEAFF. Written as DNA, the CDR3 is TGTGCCAGCAGTGAAAGAACAGGGTTGAGAACTGAAGCTTTCTTT.

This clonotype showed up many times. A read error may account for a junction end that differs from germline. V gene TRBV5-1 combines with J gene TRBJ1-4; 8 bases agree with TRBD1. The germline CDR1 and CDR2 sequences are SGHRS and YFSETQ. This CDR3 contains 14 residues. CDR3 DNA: TGCGCCAGCAGTTTGGACAGGGTTAATGAAAAACTGTTTTTT. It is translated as CASSLDRVNEKLFF. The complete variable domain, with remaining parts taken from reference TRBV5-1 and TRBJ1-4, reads KAGVTQTPRYLIKTRGQQVTLSCSPISGHRSVSWYQQTPGQGLQFLFEYFSETQRNKGNFPGRFSGRQFSNSRSEMNVSTLELGDSALYLCASSLDRVNEKLFFGSGTQLSVL.

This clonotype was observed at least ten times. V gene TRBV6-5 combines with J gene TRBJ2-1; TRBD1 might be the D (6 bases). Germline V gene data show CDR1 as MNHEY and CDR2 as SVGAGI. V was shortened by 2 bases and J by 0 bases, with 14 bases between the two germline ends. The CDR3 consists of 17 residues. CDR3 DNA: TGTGCCAGCAGTTACCTACTGACAGGTAGCTCCTACAATGAGCAGTTCTTC. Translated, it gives CASSYLLTGSSYNEQFF.

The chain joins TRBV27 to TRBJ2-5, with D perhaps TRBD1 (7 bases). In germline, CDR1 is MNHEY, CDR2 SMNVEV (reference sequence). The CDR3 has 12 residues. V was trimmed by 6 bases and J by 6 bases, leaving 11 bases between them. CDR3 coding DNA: TGTGCCAGCAGCTCAGGGGGGAAGACCCAGTACTTC. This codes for CASSSGGKTQYF.

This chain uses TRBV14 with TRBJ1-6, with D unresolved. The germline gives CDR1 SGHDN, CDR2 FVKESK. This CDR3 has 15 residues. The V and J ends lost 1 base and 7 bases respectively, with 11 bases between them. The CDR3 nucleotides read TGTGCCAGCAGCCAAGCATGGTCAGGAAATTCACCCCTCCACTTT. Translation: CASSQAWSGNSPLHF.

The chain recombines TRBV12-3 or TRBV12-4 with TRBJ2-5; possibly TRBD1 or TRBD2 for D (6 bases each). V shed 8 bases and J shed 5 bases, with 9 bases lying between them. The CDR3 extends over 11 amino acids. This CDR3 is CASGGLETQYF. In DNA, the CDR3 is TGTGCCAGCGGGGGGCTTGAGACCCAGTACTTC.

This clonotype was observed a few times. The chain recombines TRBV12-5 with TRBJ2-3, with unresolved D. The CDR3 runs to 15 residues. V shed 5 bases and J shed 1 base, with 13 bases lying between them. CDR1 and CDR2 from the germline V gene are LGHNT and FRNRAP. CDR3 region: CASGLGSSRTDTQYF. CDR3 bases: TGTGCTAGTGGTCTCGGGTCCAGCCGCACAGATACGCAGTATTTT.

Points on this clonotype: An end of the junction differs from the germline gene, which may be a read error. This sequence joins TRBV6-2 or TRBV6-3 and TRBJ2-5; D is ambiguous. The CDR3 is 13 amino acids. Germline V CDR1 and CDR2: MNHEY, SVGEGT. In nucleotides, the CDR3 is TGTGCCAGCAGCTCCTCGAGCCAAGAGACCCGGTACTTC. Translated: CASSSSSQETRYF.

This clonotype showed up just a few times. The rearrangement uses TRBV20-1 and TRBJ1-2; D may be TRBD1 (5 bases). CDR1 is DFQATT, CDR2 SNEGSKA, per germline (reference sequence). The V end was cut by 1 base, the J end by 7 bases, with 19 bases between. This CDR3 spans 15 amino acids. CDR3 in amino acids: CSARAEGRGPSGYTF. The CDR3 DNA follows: TGCAGTGCTAGAGCTGAAGGGAGGGGCCCGAGTGGCTACACCTTC.

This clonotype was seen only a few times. The CDR3 DNA is TGTGCCAGCAGCTTACCCCTGGGGGGGTTGAACACTGAAGCTTTCTTT. Amino acids: CASSLPLGGLNTEAFF. This chain joins TRBV11-2 and TRBJ1-1; tentative D call: TRBD1 (5 bases). CDR3 size: 16 residues. The germline gives CDR1 SGHAT, CDR2 FQNNGV. Trimming took 2 bases from V and 0 from J, leaving 13 bases between them.

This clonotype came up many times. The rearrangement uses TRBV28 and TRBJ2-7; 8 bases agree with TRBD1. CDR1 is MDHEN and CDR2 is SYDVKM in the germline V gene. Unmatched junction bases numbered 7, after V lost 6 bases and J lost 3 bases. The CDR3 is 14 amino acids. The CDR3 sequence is CASRAGQVNYEQYF. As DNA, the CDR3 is TGTGCCAGCAGGGCGGGACAGGTAAACTACGAGCAGTACTTC.

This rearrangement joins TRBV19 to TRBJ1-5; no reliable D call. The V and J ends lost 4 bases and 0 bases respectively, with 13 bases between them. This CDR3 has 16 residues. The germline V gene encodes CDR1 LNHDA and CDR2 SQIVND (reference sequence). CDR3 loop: CASSSPYLYSNQPQHF. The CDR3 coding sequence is TGTGCCAGTAGTAGCCCCTATTTGTATAGCAATCAGCCCCAGCATTTT.

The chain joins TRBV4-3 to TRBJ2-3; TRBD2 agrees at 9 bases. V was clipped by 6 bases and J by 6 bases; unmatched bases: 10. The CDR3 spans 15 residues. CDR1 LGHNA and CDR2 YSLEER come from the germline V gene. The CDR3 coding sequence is TGCGCCAGCAGGCGGGGCGGGGGGGCCTCGGATACGCAGTATTTT. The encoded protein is CASRRGGGASDTQYF.

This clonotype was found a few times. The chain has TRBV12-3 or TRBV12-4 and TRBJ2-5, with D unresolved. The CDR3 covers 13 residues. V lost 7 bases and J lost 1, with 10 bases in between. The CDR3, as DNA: TGTGCCAGCACGAGGACGACCCAAGAGACCCAGTACTTC. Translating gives CASTRTTQETQYF.

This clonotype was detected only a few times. CDR3 sequence reads: CSAPGTGFYEQYF. The CDR3 bases are TGCAGTGCTCCCGGGACAGGGTTTTACGAGCAGTACTTC. The chain is built from TRBV20-1 and TRBJ2-7; 9 bases map to TRBD1. The CDR3 has 13 residues. Germline loops: CDR1 DFQATT, CDR2 SNEGSKA (reference sequence). The ends lost 5 bases at V and 4 bases at J; junction bases unmatched: 6.

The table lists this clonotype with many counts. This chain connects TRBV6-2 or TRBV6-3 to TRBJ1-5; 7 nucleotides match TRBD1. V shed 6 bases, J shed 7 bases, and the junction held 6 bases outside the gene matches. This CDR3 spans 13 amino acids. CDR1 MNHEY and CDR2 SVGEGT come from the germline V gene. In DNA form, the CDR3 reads TGTGCCAGCAGGGATGACAGGGAGCAGCCCCAGCATTTT. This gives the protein CASRDDREQPQHF.

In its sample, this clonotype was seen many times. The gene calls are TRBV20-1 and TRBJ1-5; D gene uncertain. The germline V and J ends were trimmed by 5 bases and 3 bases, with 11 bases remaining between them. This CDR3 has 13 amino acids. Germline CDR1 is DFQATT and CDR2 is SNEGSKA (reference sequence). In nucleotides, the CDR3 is TGCAGTGCTTGGGTCTCCCTCAATCAGCCCCAGCATTTT. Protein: CSAWVSLNQPQHF.